This T cell receptor beta chain was profiled in a study of blood T cell repertoires in COVID-19. Study overall: Spain, Italy and the United States supplied samples that represented acute and convalescent COVID-19.

The length of the CDR3 is 15 residues. Looked up from germline, CDR1 is MNHEY and CDR2 is SMNVEV (reference sequence). V lost 10 bases, J lost 0 bases, and 16 bases lay in between. Original processing methods: Amplified reference gene primers provided the basis for estimating nucleated cell counts. The method was immunoSEQ multiplex PCR; TCRdb's version includes in-frame clones alone and lacks a portion of them. That table is the source of V, J and clone size, and D and trimming were worked out from the DNA. The sample has around 400,000 clones; 90% to 95% are singletons. Participant reports of clinical history set cohort assignment. A COVID-19 case had been met by exposed participants during the 2 weeks before study entry.

The chain carries TRBV27 and TRBJ1-5; D might be TRBD1 (5 bases). This clonotype was obtained from a woman aged 40 to 50 who had been exposed to COVID-19. The sample consisted of PBMCs or T cells enriched from blood (not recorded which). The DNA of the CDR3 is TGTGCCACTGGGAGGGCAGGGTATAGCAATCAGCCCCAGCATTTT. This codes for CATGRAGYSNQPQHF.